This T cell receptor beta chain was identified during a study of cytomegalovirus exposure and HLA in healthy donors. A multiplex PCR was run with 60 Vbeta primers and 13 Jbeta primers. Generated by immunoSEQ multiplex PCR, the TCRdb table keeps only in-frame clones and is missing some. Of under 200,000 clones in the sample, about 80% were seen once. The V gene lost 4 bases and the J gene lost 3 bases, with 13 bases spanning the gap. Per germline, CDR1 MNHNY and CDR2 SVGAGI (reference sequence). The CDR3 contains 15 residues. This chain links TRBV6-6 with TRBJ1-3; the D gene is possibly TRBD1 (5 bases). This TCR came from a man aged 45-65 years in good health and CMV-seropositive. Source material: PBMCs. As DNA, the CDR3 is TGTGCCAGCAGTTCCCCTTGGGGCGGTGGAAACACCATATATTTT. Protein product: CASSSPWGGGNTIYF.